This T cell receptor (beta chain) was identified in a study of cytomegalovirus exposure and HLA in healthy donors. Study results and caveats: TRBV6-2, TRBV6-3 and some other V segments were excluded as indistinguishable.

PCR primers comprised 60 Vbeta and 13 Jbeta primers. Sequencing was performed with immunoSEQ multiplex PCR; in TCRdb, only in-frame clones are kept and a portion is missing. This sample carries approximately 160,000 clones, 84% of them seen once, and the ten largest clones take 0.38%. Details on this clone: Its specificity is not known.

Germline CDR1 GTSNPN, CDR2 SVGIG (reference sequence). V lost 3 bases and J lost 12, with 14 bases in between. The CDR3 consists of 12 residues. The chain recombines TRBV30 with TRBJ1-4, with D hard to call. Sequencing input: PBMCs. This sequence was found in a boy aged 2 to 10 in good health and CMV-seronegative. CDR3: CAWSARRTELFF. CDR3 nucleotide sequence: TGTGCCTGGAGCGCGCGAAGGACTGAACTGTTTTTT.